The rows below give T cell receptor beta chains drawn from one sample of a study of blood T cells in healthy people across ages. One entry per CDR3 protein results from TCRdb running MiXCR on the 5' RACE reads. The table lists about 650,000 distinct CDR3 sequences, 40% to 65% of them singletons, with roughly 13% in the top ten. The specimen sequenced was blood. The receptor source for this set is a woman at least 80 years old in good health. Both conserved end residues are part of each CDR3. D genes are given only for firm matches. Clone size is shown for a subset of rows, as once, few, many or a class of expanded clone.

D gene | J gene | V gene | clone size | CDR3 DNA | CDR3 protein
- | TRBJ2-7 | TRBV5-1 | - | TGCGCCAGCAGCTTGGGGCAGGGCTCCGGTGGCTACGAGCAGTACTTC | CASSLGQGSGGYEQYF
- | TRBJ2-7 | TRBV28 | - | TGTGCCAGCAGTTTCAGCGTACAGGGCTCCTACGAGCAGTACTTC | CASSFSVQGSYEQYF
- | TRBJ1-1 | TRBV6-1 | - | TGTGCCAGCAGTCGCAGGGACAACACTGAAGCTTTCTTT | CASSRRDNTEAFF
TRBD2 | TRBJ2-1 | TRBV28 | many | TGTGCCAGCAGTTTTCCATCGGTAGCGGGAGCCTACAATGAGCAGTTCTTC | CASSFPSVAGAYNEQFF
- | TRBJ2-2 | TRBV27 | few | TGTGCCAGCAGTTCTAGCTGGGTCGGGGAGCTGTTTTTT | CASSSSWVGELFF
- | TRBJ1-3 | TRBV6-1 | few | TGTGCCAGCAGTGAAGCGGGTCGCCCTGGAAACACCATATATTTT | CASSEAGRPGNTIYF
TRBD1 | TRBJ2-3 | TRBV7-2 | many | TGTGCCAGCAGCTTAAATGGGCAGGGGGAAGATACGCAGTATTTT | CASSLNGQGEDTQYF
TRBD2 | TRBJ2-1 | TRBV10-3 | - | TGTGCCATCAGTGATCAGCGGGAGGTTTACAATGAGCAGTTCTTC | CAISDQREVYNEQFF
- | TRBJ1-1 | TRBV7-9 | - | TGTGCCAGCAGCGACGCTGGGATGAACACTGAAGCTTTCTTT | CASSDAGMNTEAFF
TRBD2 | TRBJ2-2 | TRBV9 | few | TGTGCCAGCAGCGTTAACAGTCTAGCGGGGTCCGGGGAGCTGTTTTTT | CASSVNSLAGSGELFF
- | TRBJ1-2 | TRBV27 | - | TGTGCCAGCAGTCGCAGGCGGTGGGCTAACGAGGGCTACACCTTC | CASSRRRWANEGYTF
TRBD2 | TRBJ2-7 | TRBV20-1 | many | TGCAGTGCTAGATTGCCTAGCGGGAGATACGAGCAGTACTTC | CSARLPSGRYEQYF
- | TRBJ1-2 | TRBV20-1 | once | TGCAGTGCTAGAGATATTACACCTGACAACTATGGCTACACCTTC | CSARDITPDNYGYTF
TRBD1 | TRBJ1-5 | TRBV27 | - | TGTGCCAGCACCCAACGGGACAGTTATAGCAATCAGCCCCAGCATTTT | CASTQRDSYSNQPQHF
- | TRBJ2-1 | TRBV29-1 | once | TGCAGCGTGGGGGGAATGGGGAGGTATGAGCAGTTCTTC | CSVGGMGRYEQFF
TRBD1 | TRBJ1-6 | TRBV13 | - | TGTGCCAGCAGGCAGAGAGGGGGCGCCTCCTATAATTCACCCCTCCACTTT | CASRQRGGASYNSPLHF
TRBD2 | TRBJ2-1 | TRBV20-1 | - | TGCAGTGCTTGGACTAGCGGGGGACCTCTCCTTCAGCAGTTCTTC | CSAWTSGGPLLQQFF
TRBD1 | TRBJ2-3 | TRBV5-1 | few | TGCGCCAGCAGCGTGGAGAGGGGGCATAATACGCAGTATTTT | CASSVERGHNTQYF
- | TRBJ1-2 | TRBV3-1 | few | TGTGCCAGCAGCCCCGGACTCGGTCCTAACTATGGCTACACCTTC | CASSPGLGPNYGYTF
TRBD2 | TRBJ2-1 | TRBV7-9 | - | TGTGCCAGCAGCTTGGTAGCGGGGGCCGGCAATGAGCAGTTCTTC | CASSLVAGAGNEQFF
TRBD2 | TRBJ2-1 | TRBV20-1 | - | TGCAGTGCTAGTGGTCTCGGGACTAGCGGATACAATGAGCAGTTCTTC | CSASGLGTSGYNEQFF
- | TRBJ2-3 | TRBV5-1 | - | TGCGCCAGCAGCAGAATAATTGGGGATACGCAGTATTTT | CASSRIIGDTQYF
- | TRBJ1-2 | TRBV9 | many | TGTGCCAGCGGTCGCGACTCTAACTATGGCTACACCTTC | CASGRDSNYGYTF
TRBD2 | TRBJ2-7 | TRBV6-5 | - | TGTGCCAGCAGTTCCCGTGTAGCGGGTTCCCTTTACGAGCAGTACTTC | CASSSRVAGSLYEQYF
- | TRBJ2-5 | TRBV20-1 | many | TGCAGTGCGAGAGGGGTAGGAGAGACCCAGTACTTC | CSARGVGETQYF
- | TRBJ2-1 | TRBV4-2 | - | TGTGCCAGCAGCCAAGATGGTAGGGGAGAAAGGTCCTACAATGAGCAGTTCTTC | CASSQDGRGERSYNEQFF
- | TRBJ2-1 | TRBV20-1 | - | TGCAGTGCTAGAGACGGGGGAATGGACAATGAGCAGTTCTTC | CSARDGGMDNEQFF
- | TRBJ1-1 | TRBV7-9 | - | TGTGCCGGCAGCTTAGAACCAGGGCTTGAAGCTTTCTTT | CAGSLEPGLEAFF
- | TRBJ2-7 | TRBV7-9 | many | TGTGCCAGCAACTTAACCCCTAGCGCCTACGAGCAGTACTTC | CASNLTPSAYEQYF
TRBD2 | TRBJ2-3 | TRBV10-3 | many | TGTGCCATCACAAGGGAGGGCGCCCAGGGCACAGATACGCAGTATTTT | CAITREGAQGTDTQYF
- | TRBJ2-7 | TRBV3-1 | - | TGTGCCAGCAGCCATCAGCACGAGCAGTACTTC | CASSHQHEQYF
TRBD2 | TRBJ2-5 | TRBV12-3/TRBV12-4 | many | TGTGCCAGCAGTTTTGGGGAGGGCGTGACCCAGTACTTC | CASSFGEGVTQYF
- | TRBJ2-3 | TRBV5-1 | - | TGCGCCAGCAGCTTGGCCGTCCGGGATACGCAGTATTTT | CASSLAVRDTQYF
- | TRBJ1-1 | TRBV28 | - | TGTGCCAGCAGTTTCCCCGGGGGGCCTGAAGCTTTCTTT | CASSFPGGPEAFF
TRBD2 | TRBJ2-3 | TRBV12-3/TRBV12-4 | once | TGTGCCAGCGGCCCCGGGACTACGACAGATACGCAGTATTTT | CASGPGTTTDTQYF
TRBD2 | TRBJ2-3 | TRBV20-1 | - | TGCAGTGCTACACTAGCGGGGGTCACAGATATGCAGTATTTT | CSATLAGVTDMQYF
- | TRBJ2-5 | TRBV7-9 | - | TGTGCCAGCAGCTTAGCTCGGGACCTCTTGGCGGGGGAGACCCAGTACTTC | CASSLARDLLAGETQYF
- | TRBJ2-3 | TRBV9 | many | TGTGCCAGCAGCCCGACTCCGGGCACAGATACGCAGTATTTT | CASSPTPGTDTQYF
TRBD2 | TRBJ2-7 | TRBV6-1 | once | TGTGCCAGCAGCCCGGGACTAGCGGTACGCGAGCAGTACTTC | CASSPGLAVREQYF
- | TRBJ1-2 | TRBV29-1 | - | TGCAGCGTTGGGGGAGATCTCGATGGCTACACCTTC | CSVGGDLDGYTF
TRBD1 | TRBJ1-5 | TRBV12-3/TRBV12-4 | - | TGTGCCAGCAGCCGGGACAGGGGTAGTCAGCCCCAGCATTTT | CASSRDRGSQPQHF
- | TRBJ2-1 | TRBV3-1 | - | TGTGCCAGCAGCCGGACACCGGACAATGAGCAGTTCTTC | CASSRTPDNEQFF
TRBD1 | TRBJ2-2 | TRBV7-8 | few | TGTGCCAGCAGCTTAGGGGGCGGGACAGGTTCCACCGGGGAGCTGTTTTTT | CASSLGGGTGSTGELFF
- | TRBJ1-2 | TRBV15 | - | TGTGCCACCAGCAGAGATCGGGCCGAGGGAGTGGGATATGGCTACACCTTC | CATSRDRAEGVGYGYTF
TRBD1 | TRBJ2-1 | TRBV5-1 | - | TGCGCCAGCACCCCGACCGGGACAGAATACAATGAGCAGTTCTTC | CASTPTGTEYNEQFF
TRBD2 | TRBJ2-5 | TRBV20-1 | once | TGCAGTGCTGTAGCGGGGGGGCCAGAGACCCAGTACTTC | CSAVAGGPETQYF
- | TRBJ2-3 | TRBV3-1 | few | TGTGCCAGCAGCCAAGATCTCCCCCTGAGAACCGACACAGATCCGCAGTATTTT | CASSQDLPLRTDTDPQYF
TRBD1 | TRBJ1-4 | TRBV7-9 | few | TGTGCCAGCAGCTTCCCAGACAGGGGTACTAATGAAAAACTGTTTTTT | CASSFPDRGTNEKLFF
TRBD2 | TRBJ2-7 | TRBV3-1 | once | TGTGCCAGCAGCCCAGTACCGGGACTAGAATCCTCCTACGAGCAGTACTTC | CASSPVPGLESSYEQYF
TRBD2 | TRBJ2-5 | TRBV7-2 | - | TGTGCCAGCAGCCGTCGGGAAGCGGGAGTACAAGAGACCCAGTACTTC | CASSRREAGVQETQYF
- | TRBJ2-1 | TRBV2 | - | TGTGCCAGCAGGCCTAGCACAGGTTTGCCCTACAATGAGCAGTTCTTC | CASRPSTGLPYNEQFF
- | TRBJ2-1 | TRBV9 | - | TGTGCCAGCAGCGGGGCAGGGTTAGTCAATGAGCAGTTCTTC | CASSGAGLVNEQFF
- | TRBJ2-5 | TRBV10-3 | once | TGTGCCACCGTGAGTGGGGAGACCCAGTACTTC | CATVSGETQYF
- | TRBJ2-7 | TRBV7-9 | many | TGTGCCAGCAGCCCCCGAGGTGGACACTTAACCTACGAGCAGTACTTC | CASSPRGGHLTYEQYF